Listed below are T cell receptor beta chains from one sample, sequenced in a study of blood T cell repertoires in COVID-19. Here immunoSEQ multiplex PCR was the method, and the copy in TCRdb shows in-frame clones only, minus some. The data hold roughly 160,000 clones, with about 85% observed a single time. The sample consisted of peripheral blood. All receptors derive from a man aged 55 to 69 with acute or convalescent COVID-19. Each CDR3 is given with its conserved first and last residue. Fields, in order: D gene, clone size, J gene, V gene, CDR3 protein, CDR3 DNA. A D gene is named only where the DNA matches it firmly. The size entry is marked missing in some rows and otherwise reads once, few, many or a size class.

>-|-|TRBJ2-5|TRBV19
CASSMNSIQETQYF
TGTGCCAGTAGTATGAACAGCATACAAGAGACCCAGTACTTC
>-|-|TRBJ2-5|TRBV19
CASSGRDQETQYF
TGTGCCAGTAGTGGCAGGGACCAAGAGACCCAGTACTTC
>TRBD2|-|TRBJ2-1|TRBV5-1
CASSSGLAGSYNEQFF
TGCGCCAGCAGCTCCGGACTAGCGGGTTCCTACAATGAGCAGTTCTTC
>-|-|TRBJ2-3|TRBV5-8
CASSFRDTQYF
TGTGCCAGCAGCTTCCGAGATACGCAGTATTTT
>TRBD1|-|TRBJ1-4|TRBV30
CAWSRGQAGEKLFF
TGTGCCTGGAGCCGGGGACAGGCGGGTGAAAAACTGTTTTTT
>-|-|TRBJ2-7|TRBV5-4
CASSRAEVGSYEQYF
TGTGCCAGCAGCCGGGCGGAGGTGGGCTCCTACGAGCAGTACTTC
>TRBD1|-|TRBJ1-2|TRBV27
CASSRQGAGDYGYTF
TGTGCCAGCAGCCGACAGGGGGCGGGTGACTATGGCTACACCTTC
>-|-|TRBJ1-5|TRBV5-6
CASSFSQGGQPQHF
TGTGCCAGCAGCTTTTCACAGGGTGGGCAGCCCCAGCATTTT
>-|-|TRBJ1-2|TRBV4-3
CASSQERTAYGYTF
TGCGCCAGCAGCCAAGAAAGGACAGCCTATGGCTACACCTTC
>-|once|TRBJ2-3|TRBV6-5
CASSFQGSTGDTQYF
TGTGCCAGCAGTTTCCAGGGCAGTACCGGAGATACGCAGTATTTT
>-|-|TRBJ2-7|TRBV6-2/TRBV6-3
CASSYSDLGYEQYF
TGTGCCAGCAGTTACTCCGACTTAGGCTACGAGCAGTACTTC
>-|-|TRBJ2-6|TRBV27
CASSSPGARGANVLTF
TGTGCCAGCAGTTCCCCAGGTGCTCGGGGGGCCAACGTCCTGACTTTC
>-|-|TRBJ2-7|TRBV6-6
CASSYLRPHSYEQYF
TGTGCCAGCAGTTACTTGAGGCCCCACTCCTACGAGCAGTACTTC
>TRBD1|-|TRBJ1-2|TRBV7-3
CASSPQGAGGYTF
TGTGCCAGCAGCCCACAGGGGGCGGGCGGCTACACCTTC
>-|-|TRBJ1-2|TRBV5-6
CASASSGRRGGYTF
TGTGCCAGCGCGTCATCCGGTAGAAGAGGGGGCTACACCTTC
>TRBD1|-|TRBJ1-4|TRBV3-1/TRBV3-2
CASSQGDRGNEKLFF
TGTGCCAGCAGCCAAGGAGACAGGGGCAATGAAAAACTGTTTTTT
>TRBD1|-|TRBJ1-1|TRBV12-5
CASGLALGQKNTEAFF
TGTGCTAGTGGTTTGGCACTGGGACAGAAGAACACTGAAGCTTTCTTT
>-|once|TRBJ2-1|TRBV7-9
CASSLDSLYNEQFF
TGTGCCAGCAGCTTAGACAGCCTCTACAATGAGCAGTTCTTC
>-|-|TRBJ2-5|TRBV21-1
CASSKAEELADQETQYF
TGTGCCAGCAGCAAAGCTGAGGAACTAGCAGATCAAGAGACCCAGTACTTC
>-|-|TRBJ2-1|TRBV7-3
CASSYGLGGEQFF
TGTGCCAGCAGCTATGGTCTCGGCGGTGAGCAGTTCTTC
>-|-|TRBJ2-2|TRBV7-9
CASSLVAPNTGELFF
TGTGCCAGCAGCTTGGTAGCCCCGAACACCGGGGAGCTGTTTTTT
>-|-|TRBJ2-1|TRBV7-3
CASSLDGGTYNEQFF
TGTGCCAGCAGCTTAGACGGGGGAACCTACAATGAGCAGTTCTTC
>-|-|TRBJ2-1|TRBV7-2
CASKYRGGGISEQFF
TGTGCCAGCAAATATCGAGGGGGAGGGATTTCTGAGCAGTTCTTC
>-|-|TRBJ1-1|TRBV3-1/TRBV3-2
CASRPTQVRNTEAFF
TGTGCCAGCAGACCGACACAGGTGCGGAACACTGAAGCTTTCTTT
>TRBD1|-|TRBJ1-5|TRBV3-1/TRBV3-2
CASSQSRGTGAPNQPQHF
TGTGCCAGCAGCCAATCACGGGGGACAGGGGCCCCGAATCAGCCCCAGCATTTT
>-|-|TRBJ2-3|TRBV27
CASTPRAGRDTQYF
TGTGCCAGCACCCCCAGGGCAGGCAGGGATACGCAGTATTTT
>TRBD1|-|TRBJ1-3|TRBV7-8
CASSSRGHSGNTIYF
TGTGCCAGCAGCTCCAGGGGGCACTCTGGAAACACCATATATTTT
>-|-|TRBJ1-3|TRBV5-6
CASSLSNFVSGNTIYF
TGTGCCAGCAGCCTTTCAAACTTCGTTTCTGGAAACACCATATATTTT
>TRBD1|few|TRBJ1-5|TRBV19
CASSSQGDDQPQHF
TGTGCCAGTAGTAGCCAGGGGGATGATCAGCCCCAGCATTTT
>TRBD1|-|TRBJ2-3|TRBV7-2
CASSLEDRGSLKDTQYF
TGTGCCAGCAGCTTAGAAGACAGGGGAAGCCTTAAAGATACGCAGTATTTT
>-|-|TRBJ1-2|TRBV4-2
CASSQAGQVDYFNYGYTF
TGTGCCAGCAGCCAAGCAGGACAAGTGGACTATTTTAACTATGGCTACACCTTC
>-|-|TRBJ2-2|TRBV28
CASSLPGHTGELFF
TGTGCCAGCAGTTTACCAGGGCACACCGGGGAGCTGTTTTTT
>-|once|TRBJ1-6|TRBV7-9
CASIREENSPLHF
TGTGCCAGCATTAGGGAGGAGAATTCACCCCTCCACTTT
>TRBD2|-|TRBJ2-7|TRBV28
CASSPLREFGEQYF
TGTGCCAGCAGTCCCTTGCGGGAGTTTGGCGAGCAGTACTTC
>-|-|TRBJ2-5|TRBV27
CASSPQGRNLKTQYF
TGTGCCAGCAGTCCCCAGGGGCGAAATTTAAAGACCCAGTACTTC
>TRBD1|-|TRBJ1-1|TRBV5-1
CASSQTGGINTEAFF
TGCGCCAGCAGTCAGACAGGGGGCATCAACACTGAAGCTTTCTTT
>TRBD1|-|TRBJ1-2|TRBV3-1/TRBV3-2
CASSEQGARYGYTF
TGTGCCAGCAGCGAACAGGGGGCAAGATATGGCTACACCTTC
>-|-|TRBJ1-2|TRBV2
CASSEVAGAVYGYTF
TGTGCCAGCAGTGAAGTAGCAGGGGCGGTCTATGGCTACACCTTC
>-|-|TRBJ1-2|TRBV25-1
CASTRTDHGYTF
TGTGCCAGCACCAGGACTGATCATGGCTACACCTTC
>TRBD1|few|TRBJ1-6|TRBV5-8
CASSTGQGDGSPLHF
TGTGCCAGCAGCACCGGACAGGGAGATGGTTCACCCCTCCACTTT
>-|-|TRBJ2-5|TRBV5-4
CASSLPSIQETQYF
TGTGCCAGCAGCTTGCCGAGCATCCAAGAGACCCAGTACTTC
>TRBD2|-|TRBJ2-2|TRBV9
CASSGHAGENTGELFF
TGTGCCAGCAGCGGACATGCGGGAGAAAACACCGGGGAGCTGTTTTTT
>-|few|TRBJ1-2|TRBV3-1/TRBV3-2
CASSPWRVYGYTF
TGTGCCAGCAGTCCTTGGAGGGTCTATGGCTACACCTTC
>TRBD1|-|TRBJ1-2|TRBV5-4
CASSRDRNYGYTF
TGTGCCAGCAGCAGGGACAGAAACTATGGCTACACCTTC
>TRBD1|-|TRBJ1-2|TRBV6-5
CASSRQGARDYGYTF
TGTGCCAGCAGTCGACAGGGGGCGAGGGATTATGGCTACACCTTC
>TRBD1|-|TRBJ1-5|TRBV24-1
CATILRDRGPPYSNQPQHF
TGTGCCACCATTTTACGGGACAGGGGACCACCGTATAGCAATCAGCCCCAGCATTTT
>-|-|TRBJ2-3|TRBV10-1
CASSMGVSTDTQYF
TGCGCCAGCAGCATGGGAGTTAGCACAGATACGCAGTATTTT
>-|-|TRBJ2-1|TRBV29-1
CSVDLRGRARALNEQFF
TGCAGCGTTGATCTCAGGGGAAGGGCCCGTGCTTTGAATGAGCAGTTCTTC
>TRBD1|-|TRBJ1-3|TRBV24-1
CATETGSGNTIYF
TGTGCCACGGAGACAGGGTCTGGAAACACCATATATTTT
>-|few|TRBJ1-2|TRBV15
CATSREDRGGYTF
TGTGCCACCAGCAGGGAAGACCGAGGTGGCTACACCTTC
>-|-|TRBJ1-2|TRBV5-1
CASSLPTGKYGYTF
TGCGCCAGCAGCCTTCCAACGGGAAAGTATGGCTACACCTTC
>TRBD1|-|TRBJ2-5|TRBV7-3
CASSLQGADETQYF
TGTGCCAGCAGCTTACAGGGGGCCGATGAGACCCAGTACTTC
>TRBD1|-|TRBJ1-4|TRBV5-5
CASSLKRQGDEKLFF
TGTGCCAGCAGCTTGAAACGTCAGGGGGATGAAAAACTGTTTTTT
>TRBD2|-|TRBJ2-1|TRBV11-3
CASSIGTSVGNEQFF
TGTGCCAGCAGCATAGGGACTAGCGTAGGCAATGAGCAGTTCTTC
>TRBD1|once|TRBJ2-2|TRBV18
CASSPRQGDTGELFF
TGTGCCAGCTCACCCCGACAGGGCGACACCGGGGAGCTGTTTTTT
>TRBD1|once|TRBJ1-3|TRBV5-1
CASRAAGGPGNTIYF
TGCGCCAGCAGGGCCGCAGGGGGGCCTGGAAACACCATATATTTT
>TRBD1|-|TRBJ1-5|TRBV19
CASSTDRVVTQPQHF
TGTGCCAGTAGTACGGACAGGGTCGTGACCCAGCCCCAGCATTTT